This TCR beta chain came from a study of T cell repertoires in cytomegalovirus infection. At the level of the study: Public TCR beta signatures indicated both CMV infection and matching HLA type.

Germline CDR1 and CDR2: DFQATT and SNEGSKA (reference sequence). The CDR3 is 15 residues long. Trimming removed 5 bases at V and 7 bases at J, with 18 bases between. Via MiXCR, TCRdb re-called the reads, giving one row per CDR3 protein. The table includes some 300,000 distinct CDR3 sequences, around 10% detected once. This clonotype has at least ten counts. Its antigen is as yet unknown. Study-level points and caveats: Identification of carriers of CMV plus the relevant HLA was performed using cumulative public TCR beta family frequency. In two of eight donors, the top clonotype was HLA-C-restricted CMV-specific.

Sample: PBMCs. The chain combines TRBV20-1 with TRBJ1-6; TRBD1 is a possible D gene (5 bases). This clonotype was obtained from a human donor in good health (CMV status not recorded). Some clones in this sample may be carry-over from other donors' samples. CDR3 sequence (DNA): TGCAGTGCTCCCCCCCCGGGGCTTGAGAATTCACCCCTCCACTTT. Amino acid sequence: CSAPPPGLENSPLHF.